This TCR beta chain came from a study of cytomegalovirus exposure and HLA in healthy donors. Study results and limitations: A later examination showed that TCR association rates differed by HLA locus, with DRB1 most and HLA-C fewest.

The PCR employed 60 Vbeta primers together with 13 Jbeta primers. Clones were sequenced by immunoSEQ multiplex PCR, and TCRdb holds only the in-frame ones, with some missing. The table lists around 190,000 clones, 87% of them singletons. Details on this clone: The antigen is not known.

The specimen was PBMCs. The receptor was isolated from a boy younger than 10 in good health and CMV-seronegative.

The chain's CDR3 is CASSLGGGQEYNEQFF. CDR3 sequence (DNA): TGTGCCAGCAGCTTGGGGGGGGGACAGGAATACAATGAGCAGTTCTTC. The V gene is TRBV5-4, the J gene TRBJ2-1, with D possibly being TRBD1 (8 bases). The CDR3 runs 16 residues. Per germline, CDR1 SGHNT and CDR2 YYREEE (reference sequence). V lost 0 bases and J lost 4, with 14 bases in between.